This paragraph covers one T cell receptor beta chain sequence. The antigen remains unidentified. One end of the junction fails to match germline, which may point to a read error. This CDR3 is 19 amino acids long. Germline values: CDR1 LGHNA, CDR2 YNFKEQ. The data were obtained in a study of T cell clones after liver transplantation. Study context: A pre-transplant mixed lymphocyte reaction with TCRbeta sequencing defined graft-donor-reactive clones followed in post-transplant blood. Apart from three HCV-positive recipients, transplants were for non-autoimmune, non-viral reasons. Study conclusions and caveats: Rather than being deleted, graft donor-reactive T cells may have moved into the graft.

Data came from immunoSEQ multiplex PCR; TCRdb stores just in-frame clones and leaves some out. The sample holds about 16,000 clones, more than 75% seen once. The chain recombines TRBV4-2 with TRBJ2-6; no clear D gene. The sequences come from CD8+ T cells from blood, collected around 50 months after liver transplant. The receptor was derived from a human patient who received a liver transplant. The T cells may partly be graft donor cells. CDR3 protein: CASSEEGKGYKSRANVLTF. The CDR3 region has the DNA TGTGCCAGCAGCGAAGAAGGCAAAGGTTACAAAAGTCGGGCCAACGTCCTGACTTTC.